The next 6 T cell receptor beta chains were all read from a single sample in a study of blood T cell repertoires in COVID-19. The protocol was immunoSEQ multiplex PCR, while the TCRdb copy is restricted to in-frame clones and leaves out a portion. Of 65,000 or so clones listed, about 80% are singletons. Sequencing was carried out using peripheral blood. These TCRs come from a woman aged 70 to 79 with acute or convalescent COVID-19.

This chain links TRBV7-9 with TRBJ2-5; perhaps TRBD1 as D (6 bases). The CDR3 is 15 amino acids. Trimming took off 2 bases at V and 4 bases at J, with 14 bases between the two ends. Germline V gene sequence: CDR1 SEHNR, CDR2 FQNEAQ (reference sequence). This CDR3 is CASSLLNREGETQYF. The CDR3 DNA sequence: TGTGCCAGCAGCTTACTAAACAGGGAAGGAGAGACCCAGTACTTC. The whole variable domain, remainder taken from reference TRBV7-9 and TRBJ2-5, is DTGVSQNPRHKITKRGQNVTFRCDPISEHNRLYWYRQTLGQGPEFLTYFQNEAQLEKSRLLSDRFSAERPKGSFSTLEIQRTEQGDSAMYLCASSLLNREGETQYFGPGTRLLVL.

J is TRBJ2-3 and V is TRBV2; TRBD2 matches at 9 bases. The CDR3 sequence is 16 residues long. Germline V gene data show CDR1 as SNHLY and CDR2 as FYNNEI. V lost 7 bases and J lost 8; bases outside the gene matches: 16. The CDR3 region is CASTRMVAGESGTQYF. CDR3 coding DNA: TGTGCCAGCACCCGAATGGTAGCGGGAGAATCGGGTACGCAGTATTTT.

This chain joins TRBV7-9 and TRBJ1-5; 8 nucleotides align to TRBD1. CDR1 SEHNR and CDR2 FQNEAQ come from the germline V gene (reference sequence). The trim removed 0 bases at V and 6 bases at J, leaving 4 bases unmatched. The CDR3 length is 15 residues. The CDR3 DNA reads TGTGCCAGCAGCTTAGCCGGACAGGGAGCTCAGCCCCAGCATTTT. Protein: CASSLAGQGAQPQHF.

The chain has TRBV29-1 and TRBJ2-5, with a weak D call TRBD2 (5 bases). This CDR3 has 10 residues. V lost 7 bases and J lost 11, with 14 bases in between. CDR1 is SQVTM, CDR2 ANQGSEA, per germline. Written as DNA, the CDR3 is TGCAGCGGAACGCAGGACTCTCAGTACTTC. As protein: CSGTQDSQYF.

The J gene is TRBJ2-1, the V gene TRBV15, with 8 bases that match TRBD2. Germline V gene lookup returns CDR1 LNHNV and CDR2 YYDKDF (reference sequence). This CDR3 is built from 19 residues. The V segment lost 0 bases and the J segment 1 base; nucleotides outside the gene matches: 11. The DNA for the CDR3 is TGTGCCACCAGCAGAGAATCGGAACTCATAGCGGGATCCTACAATGAGCAGTTCTTC. Translating gives CATSRESELIAGSYNEQFF.

This clone was seen a few times. The chain employs TRBV3-1 (or the pseudogene TRBV3-2) and TRBJ1-2; the match to TRBD1 covers 7 bases. Germline assignment: CDR1 LGHDT and CDR2 YNNKEL (reference sequence). J gave up 8 bases and V 6 bases, and 9 bases lay outside the gene matches. The CDR3 runs 13 residues. The CDR3 DNA is TGTGCCAGCAGTCAAATACAGGGGCACGGCTACACCTTC. Protein: CASSQIQGHGYTF.